Included here is one T cell receptor (beta chain) sequence, with context. The CDR3 covers 12 residues. V lost 1 base and J 11 bases, leaving 11 bases between the germline ends. Per germline, CDR1 SEHNR and CDR2 FQNEAQ (reference sequence). Researchers built TCR beta libraries using quantitative 5'-RACE with molecular barcodes. TCRdb fed the 5' RACE reads into MiXCR, producing one record per CDR3 protein. Among 250,000 to 350,000 distinct CDR3 sequences listed, roughly 20% were seen once. The entry originates in a study of CD8 T cells in ankylosing spondylitis. The rearrangement links TRBV7-9 to TRBJ1-1, with D tentatively TRBD1 (6 bases). Source material: blood, either unsorted or a sorted T cell fraction (not recorded which). This receptor was obtained from a female donor with ankylosing spondylitis or in good health (not recorded which). This CDR3 is CASSLEQGRAFF. The CDR3 DNA is TGTGCCAGCAGCTTAGAACAGGGACGGGCTTTCTTT.